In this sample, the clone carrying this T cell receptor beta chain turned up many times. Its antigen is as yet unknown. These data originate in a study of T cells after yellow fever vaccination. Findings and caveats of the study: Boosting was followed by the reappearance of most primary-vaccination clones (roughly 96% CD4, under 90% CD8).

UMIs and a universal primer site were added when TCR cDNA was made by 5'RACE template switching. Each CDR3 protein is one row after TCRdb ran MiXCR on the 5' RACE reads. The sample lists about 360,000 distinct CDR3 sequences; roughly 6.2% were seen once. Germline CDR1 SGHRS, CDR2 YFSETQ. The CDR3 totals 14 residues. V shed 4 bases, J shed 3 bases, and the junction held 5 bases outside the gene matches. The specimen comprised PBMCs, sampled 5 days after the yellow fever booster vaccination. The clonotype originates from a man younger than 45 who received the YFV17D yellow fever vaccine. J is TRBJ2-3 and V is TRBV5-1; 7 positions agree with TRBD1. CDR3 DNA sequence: TGCGCCAGCAGCCCCGACAGGGCAACAGATACGCAGTATTTT. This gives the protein CASSPDRATDTQYF.